One sample yielded the 9 T cell receptor beta chains listed below, sequenced in a study of T-cell reconstitution after alpha-beta-depleted transplantation in children. The authors prepared the TCRbeta library with unique molecular identifiers. TCRdb independently ran MiXCR on the PCR reads; one entry per CDR3 protein. Of a few hundred thousand distinct CDR3 sequences listed, 16% were seen once; the top ten hold less than 30%. Sequenced material: PBMCs, mostly from graft donor cells, taken 360 days after TCRalphabeta/CD19-depleted stem cell transplant. All receptors derive from a boy under two years old who had a stem cell transplant for Wiskott-Aldrich syndrome, so the T cells may come from the graft donor.

J is TRBJ1-1 and V is TRBV2; 11 nucleotides line up with TRBD1. Germline lookup yields CDR1 SNHLY and CDR2 FYNNEI. V gave up 6 bases and J gave up 3 bases; unmatched junction bases: 0. This CDR3 has 13 residues. CDR3 region: CASRGQGDTEAFF. Here the CDR3 DNA reads TGTGCCAGCAGGGGACAGGGGGACACTGAAGCTTTCTTT.

This clonotype was seen a handful of times. V usage is TRBV29-1 and J usage is TRBJ2-5, with a possible D match to TRBD2 (5 bases). CDR3 length: 14 amino acids. Germline assignment: CDR1 SQVTM and CDR2 ANQGSEA. With 3 bases removed from V and 5 bases from J, the gap between germline ends came to 16 bases. CDR3 sequence (DNA): TGCAGCGTTGACGCGGACCAAACGGGGGAGACCCAGTACTTC. Translation gives CSVDADQTGETQYF.

As regards this clonotype: The conserved phenylalanine or tryptophan is not found at the CDR3 terminus, so this likely reflects a read error. The genes are TRBV6-5 and TRBJ2-5; perhaps D is TRBD1 or TRBD2 (5 bases each). The CDR3 totals 15 residues. CDR1 MNHEY and CDR2 SVGAGI come from the germline V gene. Trimming took 0 bases from V and 5 from J, leaving 13 bases between them. CDR3 region: CASSYSQGRRETQYI. The CDR3 DNA reads as TGTGCCAGCAGTTACTCTCAGGGACGTCGGGAGACCCAGTACATC.

V gene TRBV4-1 combines with J gene TRBJ2-4; 14 bases align to TRBD2. Per the germline V gene, CDR1 is MGHRA and CDR2 is YSYEKL. The CDR3 contains 21 residues. With V trimmed by 4 bases and J by 0 bases, 14 bases remained unmatched. CDR3 amino acids: CASSPNPFPGLAGVAKNIQYF. Written as DNA, the CDR3 is TGCGCCAGCAGCCCAAATCCTTTTCCGGGACTAGCGGGGGTAGCCAAAAACATTCAGTACTTC.

There are a few counts of this clonotype. The chain employs TRBV21-1 and TRBJ1-2; no DNA check was done on the table's D call, TRBD1. TRBV21-1 is noted as a pseudogene. The CDR3 spans 14 residues. CDR3 sequence reads: CASSKYRTDYGYTF. DNA of the CDR3: TGTGCCAGCAGCAAATACCGGACAGACTATGGCTACACCTTC.

This clonotype was seen a handful of times. The genes are TRBV20-1 and TRBJ2-7; 10 bases match TRBD2. Unmatched junction bases numbered 11, after V lost 6 bases and J lost 6 bases. Germline assignment: CDR1 DFQATT and CDR2 SNEGSKA (reference sequence). The CDR3 length is 14 residues. CDR3 coding DNA: TGCAGTGCCCTTGTTAGCGGGAGGAAGGCCGAGCAGTACTTC. Amino acid sequence: CSALVSGRKAEQYF.

The chain joins TRBV25-1 to TRBJ2-5, with TRBD2 matching 7 bases. V dropped 4 bases and J dropped 1; count of bases not matched to a gene: 3. Germline V lookup: CDR1 MGHDK, CDR2 SYGVNS. The length of the CDR3 is 14 residues. CDR3 in amino acids: CASSAAGTQETQYF. CDR3 in DNA: TGTGCCAGCAGTGCAGCGGGGACCCAAGAGACCCAGTACTTC.

This clonotype was counted at least ten times. The V call is TRBV4-3, the J call TRBJ2-1; D possibly corresponds to TRBD2 (6 bases). CDR3 length: 16 amino acids. Germline V gives CDR1 LGHNA, CDR2 YSLEER. Trimming pared 4 bases from V and 10 bases from J, leaving 23 bases between. The CDR3 is CASSLMGTGVKGEQFF. In DNA form, the CDR3 reads TGCGCCAGCAGCCTCATGGGGACGGGGGTTAAAGGGGAGCAGTTCTTC.

This clonotype has more than one count but fewer than ten. V is TRBV12-3 or TRBV12-4 and J is TRBJ2-6; D may be TRBD2 (6 bases). V shed 4 bases and J shed 2 bases, with 15 bases lying between them. This CDR3 has 17 amino acids. The CDR3: CASSYPRWGAGANVLTF. The CDR3 DNA sequence: TGTGCCAGCAGTTACCCAAGGTGGGGGGCTGGGGCCAACGTCCTGACTTTC.